The 7 T cell receptor beta chains reported below all come from one sample, sequenced in a study of blood T cell repertoires in COVID-19. TCRdb keeps only in-frame clones here, not all; method: immunoSEQ multiplex PCR. The table shows 200,000 to 250,000 clones, with around 87% occurring only once. Sequences were obtained from peripheral blood. The receptors were gathered from a woman in her 50s with COVID-19, enrolled during active disease.

The genes are TRBV2 and TRBJ1-4; D gene unclear. Trimming cost V 0 bases and J 6 bases, with 11 bases left between them. This CDR3 is 15 amino acids long. Germline V gene sequence: CDR1 SNHLY, CDR2 FYNNEI. The CDR3 region has the DNA TGTGCCAGCAGTGAAGCAGAGTTTTCTGATGAAAAACTGTTTTTT. Amino acids: CASSEAEFSDEKLFF.

The chain links TRBV5-6 to TRBJ2-2; the D gene is possibly TRBD2 (5 bases). The CDR3 has 14 residues. The germline V gene has CDR1 SGHDT and CDR2 YYEEEE. Trimming left V 6 bases short and J 3 bases short, with 12 bases between. The CDR3 DNA reads as TGTGCCAGCACCTTTGTCGGGGACACCGGGGAGCTGTTTTTT. This gives the protein CASTFVGDTGELFF.

The V and J genes are TRBV6-5 and TRBJ2-2; D is possibly TRBD2 (6 bases). Trimming took 2 bases from V and 6 from J, leaving 13 bases between them. The germline V gene has CDR1 MNHEY and CDR2 SVGAGI. The CDR3 covers 15 residues. The CDR3 DNA is TGTGCCAGCAGTTACACCGGCGGCGGGGCCGGGGAGCTGTTTTTT. Protein: CASSYTGGGAGELFF.

The V gene is TRBV19, the J gene TRBJ1-2; tentative D call: TRBD1 (5 bases). From germline, CDR1 is LNHDA and CDR2 SQIVND (reference sequence). V dropped 5 bases and J dropped 5 bases, with 18 bases sitting between them. This CDR3 is 15 amino acids long. Written as DNA, the CDR3 is TGTGCCAGTAGTCGTGACAGCTCTAGGTCTTATGGCTACACCTTC. Amino acids: CASSRDSSRSYGYTF.

The rearrangement uses TRBV9 and TRBJ1-3, with D possibly matching TRBD1 (5 bases). The CDR3 covers 16 residues. Trimming took 4 bases from V and 0 from J, leaving 14 bases between them. The germline V gene encodes CDR1 SGDLS and CDR2 YYNGEE. CDR3 in amino acids: CASSPRGGDSGNTIYF. DNA of the CDR3: TGTGCCAGCAGCCCCCGGGGGGGAGACTCTGGAAACACCATATATTTT. Based on the CDR3 plus reference TRBV9 and TRBJ1-3, the full variable domain is DSGVTQTPKHLITATGQRVTLRCSPRSGDLSVYWYQQSLDQGLQFLIQYYNGEERAKGNILERFSAQQFPDLHSELNLSSLELGDSALYFCASSPRGGDSGNTIYFGEGSWLTVV.

The chain uses TRBV19 and TRBJ1-2; the D gene is possibly TRBD1 (5 bases). The germline V gene encodes CDR1 LNHDA and CDR2 SQIVND (reference sequence). There are 13 residues in the CDR3. The V end lost 3 bases, the J end lost 8 bases, and 13 bases lay between the germline ends. The CDR3 here is CASSMGLLGGYTF. The CDR3 nucleotides are TGTGCCAGTAGTATGGGGCTTCTCGGGGGCTACACCTTC.

This clone was counted once. J is TRBJ2-7 and V is TRBV6-1; a weak D match, TRBD1 (6 bases). The CDR3 is made up of 13 amino acids. The V and J ends lost 3 bases and 6 bases respectively, with 12 bases between them. The germline V gene encodes CDR1 MNHNS and CDR2 SASEGT. This CDR3 reads CASSEGALSEQYV. In DNA form, the CDR3 reads TGTGCCAGCAGTGAGGGGGCCCTCTCCGAGCAGTACGTC.